What follows are 13 T cell receptor beta chains derived from one specimen sequenced in a study of T-cell memory formation after mild COVID-19. MiXCR, run by TCRdb on the 5' RACE reads, gives a single entry per CDR3 protein. The profile shows fewer than 200,000 distinct CDR3 sequences, around 18% of them singletons. The sequenced sample consisted of PBMCs or a T cell subset sorted from them (not recorded which). These receptor sequences come from a man between 18 and 35 years old who had mild COVID-19 (a few samples of this study predate the infection). Cell type and time point are not known.

CDR3 region: CASSRTSGGQYF. CDR3 coding DNA: TGCGCCAGCAGCCGGACTAGCGGGGGACAGTACTTC. The chain joins TRBV10-2 to TRBJ2-7; 13 nucleotides line up with TRBD2. CDR1 and CDR2 from the germline V gene are WSHSY and SAAADI. V gave up 6 bases and J gave up 10 bases; unmatched junction bases: 3. The CDR3 contains 12 residues.

The sample holds a few counts of this clonotype. The chain couples TRBV6-5 to TRBJ1-1; perhaps TRBD1 as D (6 bases). Germline assignment: CDR1 MNHEY and CDR2 SVGAGI. V was shortened by 4 bases and J by 1 base, with 13 bases between the two germline ends. The CDR3 consists of 15 residues. The CDR3 protein is CASSFGGLENTEAFF. Written as DNA, the CDR3 is TGTGCCAGCAGTTTCGGGGGCTTGGAGAACACTGAAGCTTTCTTT.

In its sample, this clonotype was seen a few times. The chain links TRBV12-3 or TRBV12-4 to TRBJ2-7; perhaps D is TRBD1 or TRBD2 (5 bases each). V lost 2 bases, J lost 7 bases, and 15 bases lay in between. The CDR3 extends over 14 amino acids. CDR3 sequence (DNA): TGTGCCAGCAGTTTATGGACAAGGCCGGGGGAGCAGTACTTC. Amino acid sequence: CASSLWTRPGEQYF.

In this sample, this clonotype turned up many times. One junction end does not reproduce the germline sequence, and a read error may be involved. The chain employs TRBV4-2 and TRBJ1-1; D is ambiguous. Germline CDR1 LGHNA, CDR2 YNFKEQ. The CDR3 has 13 residues. CDR3 residues: CASSQDRDTEAFF. CDR3 nucleotide sequence: TGCGCCAGCAGCCAAGATCGGGACACTGAAGCTTTCTTT.

The gene calls are TRBV20-1 and TRBJ2-7, with unresolved D. Germline CDR1 and CDR2: DFQATT and SNEGSKA (reference sequence). This CDR3 region has 11 residues. Trimming took off 2 bases at V and 5 bases at J, with 7 bases between the two ends. The CDR3 nucleotides read TGCAGTGCTAGATCCGGGCACGAGCAGTACGTC. This encodes CSARSGHEQYV.

This clonotype was counted at least ten times. A read error may produce the germline difference seen at one junction end. V usage is TRBV5-1 and J usage is TRBJ1-2, with 8 bases fitting TRBD1. The CDR3 consists of 13 residues. Looked up from germline, CDR1 is SGHRS and CDR2 is YFSETQ. The CDR3 region is CASSPGQGYGYTF. CDR3 nucleotides: TGTGCCAGCAGCCCCGGACAGGGCTATGGCTACACCTTC.

This clonotype was detected a few times. CDR3 DNA sequence: TGCGCCAGCAGCTTGGACCGAGTAGCCAAAAACATTCAGTACTTC. This sequence encodes CASSLDRVAKNIQYF. The chain uses TRBV5-1 and TRBJ2-4, with unresolved D. This CDR3 is built from 15 residues. Germline-derived CDR1 and CDR2 are SGHRS and YFSETQ. V lost 0 bases, J lost 0 bases, and 7 bases lay in between.

In this sample, this clonotype turned up a few times. V gene TRBV25-1 combines with J gene TRBJ1-5; D is undetermined. Germline values: CDR1 MGHDK, CDR2 SYGVNS. This CDR3 is built from 12 residues. Trimming took off 1 base at V and 6 bases at J, with 4 bases between the two ends. CDR3 in amino acids: CASSELGQPQHF. The CDR3 bases are TGTGCCAGCAGTGAATTAGGTCAGCCCCAGCATTTT.

This clonotype turned up a few times. The CDR3, as DNA: TGTGCCAGCACTGGCGGCGGATCTCCCTACGAGCAGTACGTC. It encodes CASTGGGSPYEQYV. The chain joins TRBV28 to TRBJ2-7; D unclear. This CDR3 is 14 amino acids long. CDR1 and CDR2 from the germline V gene are MDHEN and SYDVKM. V gave up 7 bases and J gave up 2 bases, with 15 bases separating them.

This clonotype was seen a handful of times. This rearrangement joins TRBV29-1 to TRBJ2-3; TRBD1 agrees at 7 bases. The CDR3 is 15 amino acids. CDR1 is SQVTM, CDR2 ANQGSEA, per germline. Losses at the gene ends were 8 bases for V and 2 bases for J; bases not matched to a gene: 13. In nucleotides, the CDR3 is TGCAGCCTCACGGGACAGCTTGATACCACAGATACGCAGTATTTT. This codes for CSLTGQLDTTDTQYF.

In its sample, this clonotype was seen many times. The chain links TRBV7-6 to TRBJ2-6; D remains unclear. The CDR3 runs 17 residues. CDR1 is SGHVS and CDR2 is FNYEAQ in the germline V gene. Trimming cost V 1 base and J 3 bases, with 13 bases left between them. CDR3 protein: CASSLGTDFSGANVLTF. The CDR3 DNA is TGTGCCAGCAGCTTAGGGACCGACTTCAGTGGGGCCAACGTCCTGACTTTC. The variable domain in full, with the rest retrieved from reference TRBV7-6 and TRBJ2-6, is GAGVSQSPRYKVTKRGQDVALRCDPISGHVSLYWYRQALGQGPEFLTYFNYEAQQDKSGLPNDRFSAERPEGSISTLTIQRTEQRDSAMYRCASSLGTDFSGANVLTFGAGSRLTVL.

In this sample, this clonotype turned up a few times. This sequence joins TRBV6-2 or TRBV6-3 and TRBJ2-1; D possibly corresponds to TRBD2 (6 bases). From germline, CDR1 is MNHEY and CDR2 SVGEGT. V was clipped by 5 bases and J by 2 bases, with 13 bases between them. The CDR3 totals 15 residues. The CDR3 here is CASSPTGRTYNEQFF. In DNA form, the CDR3 reads TGTGCCAGCAGTCCCACGGGGAGGACCTACAATGAGCAGTTCTTC.

This clonotype was seen ten or more times. This chain links TRBV18 with TRBJ2-5; weak D call: TRBD1 (6 bases). V was pared by 3 bases and J by 4 bases, with 12 bases between. Germline V gives CDR1 KGHSH, CDR2 LQKENI. The CDR3 runs to 14 residues. The CDR3 region is CASSPGAGRETQYF. The DNA for the CDR3 is TGTGCCAGCTCACCGGGGGCAGGGAGAGAGACCCAGTACTTC.